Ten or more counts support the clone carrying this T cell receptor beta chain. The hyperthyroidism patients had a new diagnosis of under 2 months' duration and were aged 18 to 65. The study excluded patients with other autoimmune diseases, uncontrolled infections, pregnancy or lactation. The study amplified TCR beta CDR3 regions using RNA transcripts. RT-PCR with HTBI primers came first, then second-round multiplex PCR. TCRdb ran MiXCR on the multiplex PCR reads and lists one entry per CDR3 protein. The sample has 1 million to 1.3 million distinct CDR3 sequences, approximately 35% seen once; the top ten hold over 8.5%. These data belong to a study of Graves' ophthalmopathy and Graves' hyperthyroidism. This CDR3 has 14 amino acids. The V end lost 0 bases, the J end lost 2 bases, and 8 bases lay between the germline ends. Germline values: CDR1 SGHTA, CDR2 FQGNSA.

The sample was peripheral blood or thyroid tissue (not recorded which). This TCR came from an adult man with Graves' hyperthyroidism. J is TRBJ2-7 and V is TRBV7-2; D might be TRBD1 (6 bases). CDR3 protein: CASSLAGQPYEQYF. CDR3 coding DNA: TGTGCCAGCAGCTTAGCCGGACAGCCCTACGAGCAGTACTTC.